Listed below are T cell receptor beta chains from one sample, sequenced in a study of blood T cells in healthy people across ages. TCRdb called the 5' RACE reads again in MiXCR, with one record for every CDR3 protein. Here the sample spans hundreds of thousands of distinct CDR3 sequences, 29% being singletons. Sequencing used blood. All receptors come from an elderly woman in good health. The CDR3 runs from the conserved cysteine through the conserved F or W. D genes are given only for firm matches. Expanded clones get a size class; other rows say once, few or many, or leave the size out.

V: TRBV7-2
size: -
D: -
J: TRBJ1-3
DNA: TGTGCCAGCAGCTTCGGAACCTTCTCTGGAAACACCATATATTTT
CDR3: CASSFGTFSGNTIYF

V: TRBV10-1
size: -
D: TRBD2
J: TRBJ2-5
DNA: TGCGCCAGCAGTGAGGTAGCGGGGGGGCTATTGTACTTC
CDR3: CASSEVAGGLLYF

V: TRBV20-1
size: many
D: -
J: TRBJ1-5
DNA: TGCAGTGCTAGAGAGGTAACGGGTGGGCAGCCCCAGCATTTT
CDR3: CSAREVTGGQPQHF

V: TRBV6-1
size: -
D: TRBD1
J: TRBJ1-2
DNA: TGTGCCAGCAGGACCCCGGGACAGGGCTACACCTTC
CDR3: CASRTPGQGYTF

V: TRBV6-2/TRBV6-3
size: many
D: TRBD2
J: TRBJ2-7
DNA: TGTGCCAGCAGTTACTCGAGAGGCGGGGGGGCTAGCCCCTACGAGCAGTACTTC
CDR3: CASSYSRGGGASPYEQYF

V: TRBV18
size: -
D: -
J: TRBJ1-4
DNA: TGTGCCAGCTCACCTCTCCTGAATGAAAAACTGTTTTTT
CDR3: CASSPLLNEKLFF

V: TRBV7-9
size: few
D: -
J: TRBJ2-7
DNA: TGTGCCAGCAGCTTATTTTCCGGGGACCACTACGAGCAGTACTTC
CDR3: CASSLFSGDHYEQYF

V: TRBV7-2
size: -
D: TRBD2
J: TRBJ2-7
DNA: TGTGCCGGCAGCTTAGTAGGGACTAGCAAATACGAGCAGTACTTC
CDR3: CAGSLVGTSKYEQYF

V: TRBV7-7
size: many
D: TRBD2
J: TRBJ2-5
DNA: TGTGCTAGCAGCTTACTAGCGGGGGGGCCTGAGACCCAGTACTTC
CDR3: CASSLLAGGPETQYF

V: TRBV7-2
size: -
D: -
J: TRBJ1-5
DNA: TGTGCCAGCAGCTCAAGACACGGGGACGGTCAGCCCCAGCATTTT
CDR3: CASSSRHGDGQPQHF

V: TRBV4-3
size: -
D: -
J: TRBJ2-6
DNA: TGCGCCAGCAGCCAAGAAAGCGGAAGCTCTGGGGCCAACGTCCTGACTTTC
CDR3: CASSQESGSSGANVLTF

V: TRBV20-1
size: -
D: -
J: TRBJ1-1
DNA: TGCAGGCCTGCCGGGGGGACGATGAACACTGAAGCTTTCTTT
CDR3: CRPAGGTMNTEAFF

V: TRBV20-1
size: many
D: -
J: TRBJ2-1
DNA: TGCAGTGCCCGGGACTCCCCGAACGGCTATGAGCAGTTCTTC
CDR3: CSARDSPNGYEQFF

V: TRBV12-3/TRBV12-4
size: many
D: -
J: TRBJ2-3
DNA: TGTGCCAGCAGTCGGGACTCTTCCTTGGGGTATTTT
CDR3: CASSRDSSLGYF

V: TRBV6-5
size: -
D: -
J: TRBJ2-6
DNA: TGTGCCAGCGGAAAATCAGTCTCTGGGGCCAACGTCCTGACTTTC
CDR3: CASGKSVSGANVLTF

V: TRBV24-1
size: many
D: TRBD2
J: TRBJ2-1
DNA: TGTGCCACCAGTGACCCGACTAGCGGGGGTTTGGATGAGCAGTTCTTC
CDR3: CATSDPTSGGLDEQFF

V: TRBV12-3/TRBV12-4
size: many
D: TRBD1
J: TRBJ1-1
DNA: TGTGCCAGCAGTCCAAGGACAGGGGCTAACACTGAAGCTTTCTTT
CDR3: CASSPRTGANTEAFF

V: TRBV7-2
size: many
D: -
J: TRBJ1-2
DNA: TGTGCCAGCAGCGGGGGAGGGACGAATGGCTACACCTTC
CDR3: CASSGGGTNGYTF

V: TRBV6-5
size: many
D: TRBD2
J: TRBJ2-5
DNA: TGTGCCAGCAACAAGGGGGCTAGCGGGGCGAGGGAGACCCAGTACTTC
CDR3: CASNKGASGARETQYF

V: TRBV3-1
size: -
D: -
J: TRBJ2-1
DNA: TGTGCCAGCAGCCAAGTTGGACTTCGAAATGAGCAGTTCTTC
CDR3: CASSQVGLRNEQFF

V: TRBV7-2
size: few
D: TRBD2
J: TRBJ2-7
DNA: TGTGCCAGCAGCTTAAGCGGGGAGATCTACGAGCAGTACTTC
CDR3: CASSLSGEIYEQYF

V: TRBV7-2
size: many
D: -
J: TRBJ2-4
DNA: TGTGCCAGCAGCTTAACAGGGAGAAACATTCAGTACTTC
CDR3: CASSLTGRNIQYF

V: TRBV7-9
size: many
D: -
J: TRBJ1-4
DNA: TGTGCCAGCAGCTTAGCGGCGGGAAGTAATGAAAAACTGTTTTTT
CDR3: CASSLAAGSNEKLFF

V: TRBV7-2
size: -
D: -
J: TRBJ1-6
DNA: TGTGCCACGAATCCGGGACTTGATAATCCACCCCTCCACTTT
CDR3: CATNPGLDNPPLHF

V: TRBV20-1
size: once
D: TRBD2
J: TRBJ2-3
DNA: TGCAGTGCTAGAGTGGCCTTGAGCCTAGCGGGAAGTCTCTCCTACACAGATACGCAGTATTTT
CDR3: CSARVALSLAGSLSYTDTQYF

V: TRBV4-3
size: once
D: -
J: TRBJ2-1
DNA: TGCGCCAGCAGCTTGGACGGGTACAGTGAGCAGTTCTTC
CDR3: CASSLDGYSEQFF

V: TRBV28
size: few
D: -
J: TRBJ2-4
DNA: TGTGCCAGCAGTCCTCGGGAATTGTCGGCCAAAAACATTCAGTACTTC
CDR3: CASSPRELSAKNIQYF

V: TRBV20-1
size: many
D: -
J: TRBJ2-7
DNA: TGCAGTGCTAGGGGGGAGTCCTACGAGCAGTACTTC
CDR3: CSARGESYEQYF

V: TRBV12-3/TRBV12-4
size: -
D: -
J: TRBJ1-4
DNA: TGTGCCAGCAGTTTCGGGCCTAATGAAAACCTGTTTTTT
CDR3: CASSFGPNENLFF

V: TRBV11-2
size: few
D: -
J: TRBJ2-5
DNA: TGTGCCAGCAGCTTAGAAGACTTAGGGAGAACGGAGACCCAGTACTTC
CDR3: CASSLEDLGRTETQYF

V: TRBV7-2
size: many
D: TRBD2
J: TRBJ2-3
DNA: TGTGCCAGCAGCATGGTAGCGGGAACCACAGATACGCAGTATTTT
CDR3: CASSMVAGTTDTQYF

V: TRBV6-2/TRBV6-3
size: few
D: -
J: TRBJ1-5
DNA: TGTGCCAGCAGCCGTTACCGGGGGACCAGCAATCAGCCCCAGCATTTT
CDR3: CASSRYRGTSNQPQHF

V: TRBV12-3/TRBV12-4
size: many
D: -
J: TRBJ2-1
DNA: TGTGCCAGCAGCATGGTGGGGTCCTACAATGAGCAGTTCTTC
CDR3: CASSMVGSYNEQFF

V: TRBV24-1
size: many
D: -
J: TRBJ2-4
DNA: TGTGCCACCGAGGGGAGCGGATCCAAAAACATTCAGTACTTC
CDR3: CATEGSGSKNIQYF

V: TRBV9
size: -
D: -
J: TRBJ2-7
DNA: TGTGCCAGCAGCGTAGCCGTCTACAATGAGCAGTACTTC
CDR3: CASSVAVYNEQYF

V: TRBV11-1
size: -
D: TRBD1
J: TRBJ2-7
DNA: TGTGCCAGCAGCTTCCCGGCGGACAGGGGGCCGAACGAGCAGTACTTC
CDR3: CASSFPADRGPNEQYF

V: TRBV18
size: -
D: -
J: TRBJ2-5
DNA: TGTGCCAGCTCCCGCACCCCTCGTAATGAGCAGTACTTC
CDR3: CASSRTPRNEQYF

V: TRBV7-2
size: -
D: TRBD2
J: TRBJ2-2
DNA: TGTGCCAGCACGGGACTAGCGGGGCCTAGGGGCGGGGAGCTGTTTTTT
CDR3: CASTGLAGPRGGELFF

V: TRBV7-9
size: many
D: -
J: TRBJ1-2
DNA: TGTGCCAGCAGCTTCAGGCTCGACGGACTATATGGCTACACCTTC
CDR3: CASSFRLDGLYGYTF

V: TRBV27
size: -
D: -
J: TRBJ1-5
DNA: TGTGCCAGCAGTTTATATATGGGCAATCAGCCCCAGCATTTT
CDR3: CASSLYMGNQPQHF

V: TRBV27
size: many
D: TRBD2
J: TRBJ2-4
DNA: TGTGCCAGCAGTCGTACCGCGACTAGCGGGGGGGCAGTGGCCAAAAACATTCAGTACTTC
CDR3: CASSRTATSGGAVAKNIQYF

V: TRBV29-1
size: many
D: TRBD1
J: TRBJ1-2
DNA: TGCAGCGTTGAGGGACAGGGGGCTGGCTACACCTTC
CDR3: CSVEGQGAGYTF

V: TRBV10-3
size: many
D: -
J: TRBJ2-1
DNA: TGTGCCATCAGTGAAACAGGGAATAGCAATGAGCAGTTCTTC
CDR3: CAISETGNSNEQFF

V: TRBV14
size: many
D: TRBD2
J: TRBJ2-1
DNA: TGTGCCAGCAGCCAAGGTCGCGGGGGGGCCCTAACCCGGTTCTTC
CDR3: CASSQGRGGALTRFF

V: TRBV29-1
size: many
D: TRBD1
J: TRBJ2-1
DNA: TGCAGCGTTGAACAGGGGGACAGGCAGTTCTTC
CDR3: CSVEQGDRQFF

V: TRBV30
size: -
D: -
J: TRBJ1-4
DNA: TGTGCCTGGATGGGTCCGGACGCAACTAATGAAAAACTGTTTTTT
CDR3: CAWMGPDATNEKLFF

V: TRBV12-3/TRBV12-4
size: -
D: -
J: TRBJ1-3
DNA: TGTGCCAGCAGTTTGGCAGACTCTGGAAACACCATATATTTT
CDR3: CASSLADSGNTIYF

V: TRBV12-3/TRBV12-4
size: -
D: TRBD2
J: TRBJ2-7
DNA: TGTGCCAGCACCATAGCGGGGGCCTACGAGCAGTACTTC
CDR3: CASTIAGAYEQYF

V: TRBV28
size: many
D: TRBD2
J: TRBJ2-5
DNA: TGTGCCAGCCTCGGAGGCCTCTGGGGGGGGACCCAGTACTTC
CDR3: CASLGGLWGGTQYF

V: TRBV11-3
size: many
D: -
J: TRBJ2-3
DNA: TGTGCCAGCAGCTTAGAGCAGGGGTACACAGATACGCAGTATTTT
CDR3: CASSLEQGYTDTQYF